This is a list of T cell receptor beta chains from one sample in a study of shared clonotypes between healthy human individuals. Assay: immunoSEQ multiplex PCR; the TCRdb copy retains only in-frame clones and omits some. The sample records 1,400,000 or so clones, 98% being singletons. Material: naive CD4+ T cells sorted from blood. The receptors shown here come from a man aged 30-40 years in good health. CDR3s include the opening cysteine and the closing phenylalanine or tryptophan. Clone size is stated in some rows and not others, as once, few, many or a class when expanded.

v_call clone_size cdr3_aa
TRBV29-1 - CSVTRAGTGAYEQYF
TRBV30 - CAWSDWDGSYEQYF
TRBV27 - CASRILGLTDTQYF
TRBV5-5 - CASQGYLGQPQHF
TRBV28 - CASSSSGSNSPQFF
TRBV5-1 - CASSPDRGVDYEQYF
TRBV6-1 once CASTKAGLNYEQYF
TRBV5-1 - CASSLTGTGVKTQYF
TRBV5-4 - CASSLSVEYEQYF
TRBV5-4 - CASSRRGDWGNEQFF
TRBV29-1 - CSVSLVPSKTQYF
TRBV5-1 - CASSSSAYQETQYF
TRBV28 - CASTDLEGGLGAYEQYF
TRBV5-8 once CASRSPRGLGETQYF
TRBV30 - CVGAQKSSYEQYF
TRBV27 - CASSRTALMYEQYF
TRBV2 - CASSEQGSRNTGELFF
TRBV2 - CASQLGQGGTSGKISDYNEQFF
TRBV5-8 once CASSLGFREDYGYTF
TRBV6-5 - CASSNGLTYEQYF
TRBV9 - CASSLGPDASYEQYF
TRBV28 - CASKLQGRSSEQYF
TRBV5-1 - CARGWGSSYNEQFF
TRBV5-1 - CASRPTGAGTEAFF
TRBV5-1 - CASSLGLAGLYEQYF
TRBV7-7 - CASSLSRLNTGELFF
TRBV6-6 - CASRKNTEAFF
TRBV18 - CASSPDRGQETQYF
TRBV5-1 - CASSLIGQGEPYGYTF
TRBV19 - CASRPREGQRNNEQFF
TRBV4-1 - CASSQDAAGYSYEQYF
TRBV5-1 - CASRIDKGTQYF
TRBV19 - CASSNGRFWNEQFF
TRBV27 - CATRGGAYEQYF
TRBV7-9 - CASSLQGVDYGYTF
TRBV2 - CASSVLGATEAFF
TRBV5-4 - CASSWGASGDNEQFF
TRBV27 - CASSLSWQNNEQFF
TRBV7-6 - CASSWGGEGSTDTQYF
TRBV28 - CASSSSFIGTPAF
TRBV11-2 - CASSLELAGVGNEQYF
TRBV5-1 once CASSPWGTDNEQFF
TRBV5-1 - CASSLGQSSNQPQHF
TRBV28 - CASIEITPPPWTDTYEQYF
TRBV14 - CASSYTRGNQETQYF
TRBV7-9 - CASSFLANTGELFF
TRBV28 - CASSTGTQQETQYF
TRBV11-2 - CASSWSTVYEQYF
TRBV19 - CASSRGLAGILYNEQFF
TRBV4-3 once CASSQVRTGIQPQHF
TRBV5-1 - CASTPGDYPSTTDTQYF
TRBV19 - CASNPSDRPELFF
TRBV6-5 once CASSRTSFYEQYF
TRBV9 - CASGTASTDTQYF
TRBV28 - CASSSGPETQYF
TRBV7-2 - CASSQGQLGNQPQHF
TRBV9 - CASSVAPLRGGTGTSHGDEQFF
TRBV4-3 - CASSRGAGFSYEQYF
TRBV5-1 - CASSATTGTDYEQYF
TRBV7-3 - CASSPGQRFEQYF